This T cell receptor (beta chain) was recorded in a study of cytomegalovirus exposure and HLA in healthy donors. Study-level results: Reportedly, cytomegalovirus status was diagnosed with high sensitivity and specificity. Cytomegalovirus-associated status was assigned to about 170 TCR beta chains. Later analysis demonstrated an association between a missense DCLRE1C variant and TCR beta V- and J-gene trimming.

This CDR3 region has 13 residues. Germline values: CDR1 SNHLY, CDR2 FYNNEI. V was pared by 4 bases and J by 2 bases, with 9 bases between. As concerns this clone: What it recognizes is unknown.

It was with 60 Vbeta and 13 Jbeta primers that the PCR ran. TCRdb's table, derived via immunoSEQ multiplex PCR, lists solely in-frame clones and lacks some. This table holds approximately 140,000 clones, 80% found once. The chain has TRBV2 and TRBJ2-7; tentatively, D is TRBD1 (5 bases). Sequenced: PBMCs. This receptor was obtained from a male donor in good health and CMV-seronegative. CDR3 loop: CASSATDPYEQYF. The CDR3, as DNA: TGTGCCAGCAGTGCGACAGACCCCTACGAGCAGTACTTC. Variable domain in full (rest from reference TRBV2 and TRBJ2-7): EPEVTQTPSHQVTQMGQEVILRCVPISNHLYFYWYRQILGQKVEFLVSFYNNEISEKSEIFDDQFSVERPDGSNFTLKIRSTKLEDSAMYFCASSATDPYEQYFGPGTRLTVT.